This paragraph reports one T cell receptor (beta chain). Its antigen is not known. The data belong to a study of Graves' ophthalmopathy and Graves' hyperthyroidism. Study-wide points: Sensitivity reached 85% to 90% and specificity almost 83% for a 13-signature model separating ophthalmopathy from stable hyperthyroidism.

Germline V gives CDR1 MNHEY, CDR2 SMNVEV (reference sequence). Trimming took 5 bases from V and 3 from J, leaving 17 bases between them. The CDR3 is 16 amino acids. The authors amplified TCR beta CDR3 regions, and they did so from RNA transcripts for repertoire sequencing. A first-round RT-PCR used HTBI primers, followed by a second-round multiplex PCR. TCRdb recomputed calls from the multiplex PCR reads with MiXCR, one row per CDR3 protein. The sample shows 500,000 to 700,000 distinct CDR3 sequences, roughly 39% of them seen only once. The source material was peripheral blood or thyroid tissue (not recorded which). This TCR was sampled from an adult man with Graves' hyperthyroidism. V is TRBV27 and J is TRBJ1-5, with a tentative D call TRBD1 (6 bases). DNA for the CDR3: TGTGCCAGCAGTGTGACAGCCGCAGGGGCCAATCAGCCCCAGCATTTT. It codes for CASSVTAAGANQPQHF.